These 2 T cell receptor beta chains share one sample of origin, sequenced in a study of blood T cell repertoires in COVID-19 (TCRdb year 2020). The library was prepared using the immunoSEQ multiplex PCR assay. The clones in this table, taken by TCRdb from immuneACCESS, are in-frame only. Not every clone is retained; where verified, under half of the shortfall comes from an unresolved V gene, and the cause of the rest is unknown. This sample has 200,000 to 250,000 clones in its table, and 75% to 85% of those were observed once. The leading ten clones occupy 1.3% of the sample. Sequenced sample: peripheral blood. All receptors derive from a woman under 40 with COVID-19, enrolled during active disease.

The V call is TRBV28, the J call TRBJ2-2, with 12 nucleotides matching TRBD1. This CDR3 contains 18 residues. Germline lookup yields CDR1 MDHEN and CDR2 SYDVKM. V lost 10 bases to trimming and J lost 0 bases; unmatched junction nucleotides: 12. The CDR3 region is CATLTGTGGTANTGELFF. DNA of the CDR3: TGTGCCACCCTCACCGGGACAGGGGGCACCGCGAACACCGGGGAGCTGTTTTTT. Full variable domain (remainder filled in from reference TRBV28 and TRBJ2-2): DVKVTQSSRYLVKRTGEKVFLECVQDMDHENMFWYRQDPGLGLRLIYFSYDVKMKEKGDIPEGYSVSREKKERFSLILESASTNQTSMYLCATLTGTGGTANTGELFFGEGSRLTVL.

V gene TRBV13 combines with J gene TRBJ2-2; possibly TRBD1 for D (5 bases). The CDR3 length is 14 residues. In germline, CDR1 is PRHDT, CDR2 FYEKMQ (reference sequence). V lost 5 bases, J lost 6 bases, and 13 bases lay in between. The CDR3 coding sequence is TGTGCCAGCAGCCCAGGGTATGGGGCCGGGGAGCTGTTTTTT. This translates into CASSPGYGAGELFF.